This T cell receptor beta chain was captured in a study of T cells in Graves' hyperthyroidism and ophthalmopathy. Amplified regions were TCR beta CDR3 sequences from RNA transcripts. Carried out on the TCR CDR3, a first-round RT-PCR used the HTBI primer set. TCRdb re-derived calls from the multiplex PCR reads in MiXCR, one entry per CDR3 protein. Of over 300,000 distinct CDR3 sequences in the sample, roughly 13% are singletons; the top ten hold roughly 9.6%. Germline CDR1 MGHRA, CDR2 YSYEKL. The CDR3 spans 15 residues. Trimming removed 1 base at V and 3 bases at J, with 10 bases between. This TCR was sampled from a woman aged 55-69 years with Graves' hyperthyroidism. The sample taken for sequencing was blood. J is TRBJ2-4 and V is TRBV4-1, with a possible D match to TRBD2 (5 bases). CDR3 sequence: CASSQGGWDKNIQYF. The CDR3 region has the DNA TGCGCCAGCAGCCAAGGCGGGTGGGACAAAAACATTCAGTACTTC.